The entry below gives a single T cell receptor (beta chain) sequence along with its context. Method: immunoSEQ multiplex PCR; TCRdb's copy keeps in-frame clones and lacks some. The sample carries around 100,000 clones, 80% to 95% recorded once. This entry belongs to a study of T cell changes during pregnancy in multiple sclerosis. The CDR3 contains 14 residues. V was clipped by 4 bases and J by 1 base; unmatched bases: 2. CDR1 and CDR2 (germline): SEHNR, FQNEAQ (reference sequence). The clonotype comes from a female donor with multiple sclerosis, enrolled in a pregnancy study. Sequenced here: peripheral blood, sampled in the third trimester of pregnancy. The V and J genes are TRBV7-9 and TRBJ2-7; 9 bases align to TRBD1. For the CDR3, the DNA is TGTGCCAGCAGCTCACAGGGGGCTTCCTACGAGCAGTACTTC. Protein product: CASSSQGASYEQYF.